Shown below are 5 T cell receptor beta chains from a single sample sequenced in a study of T-cell memory formation after mild COVID-19. Each CDR3 protein is one row after TCRdb ran MiXCR on the 5' RACE reads. This sample has some 100,000 distinct CDR3 sequences, with roughly 10% found just once. Sequenced input: PBMCs or a T cell subset sorted from them (not recorded which). All receptors come from a man aged 18 to 30 who had mild COVID-19 (a few samples of this study predate the infection). Cell type and time point are not known.

The rearrangement joins TRBV11-2 to TRBJ2-1, with D perhaps matching TRBD2 (6 bases). The CDR3 loop spans 19 amino acids. V dropped 2 bases and J dropped 0 bases, with 20 bases sitting between them. Looked up from germline, CDR1 is SGHAT and CDR2 is FQNNGV. The CDR3 is CASSLYPQGGASSYNEQFF. Written as DNA, the CDR3 is TGTGCCAGCAGCTTATACCCCCAAGGCGGGGCAAGCTCCTACAATGAGCAGTTCTTC.

The chain employs TRBV7-2 and TRBJ2-7; no clear D gene. The V gene's germline CDR1 is SGHTA and CDR2 FQGNSA. V gave up 9 bases and J gave up 1 base, with 28 bases separating them. The CDR3 totals 18 residues. Here the CDR3 DNA reads TGTGCCAGAGTAAGAGTGGGGTCCCGCTGTCAGTTTTCCTACGAGCAGTACTTC. Translated, it gives CARVRVGSRCQFSYEQYF.

The rearrangement joins TRBV4-2 to TRBJ1-1; D might be TRBD1 (5 bases). The V end was cut by 1 base, the J end by 2 bases, with 11 bases between. This CDR3 region has 15 residues. CDR1 LGHNA and CDR2 YNFKEQ come from the germline V gene. CDR3 residues: CASSQAATENTEAFF. CDR3 in DNA: TGTGCCAGCAGCCAAGCGGCGACAGAAAACACTGAAGCTTTCTTT.

A few counts support this clonotype. The chain has TRBV20-1 and TRBJ2-1; TRBD1 aligns across 7 bases. The J segment lost 3 bases and the V segment lost 6 bases, leaving 2 bases of the junction unmatched. CDR1 and CDR2 (germline): DFQATT, SNEGSKA (reference sequence). The CDR3 length is 12 residues. This chain's CDR3 is CSAGDSYNEQFF. DNA of the CDR3: TGCAGTGCCGGGGACAGCTACAATGAGCAGTTCTTC.

The CDR3 region has the DNA TGTGCCAGCAGCTTAGCAGGCACAGGGAGAAGCTCCTACAATGAGCAGTTCTTC. Its translation is CASSLAGTGRSSYNEQFF. The chain has TRBV7-9 and TRBJ2-1, with D possibly being TRBD1 (6 bases). The CDR3 totals 18 residues. Trimming cost V 0 bases and J 0 bases, with 15 bases left between them. CDR1 and CDR2 (germline): SEHNR, FQNEAQ (reference sequence).